Listed here is a single T cell receptor (beta chain). Sequenced by immunoSEQ multiplex PCR; TCRdb stores in-frame clones only, minus some. The table shows some 76,000 clones, with 95% to 98% occurring only once. CDR3 length equals 12 residues. Deletions cut 4 bases from V and 4 bases from J, with 8 bases between. CDR1 and CDR2 from the germline V gene are SQVTM and ANQGSEA. The data derive from a study of technical replicates of blood from a handful of donors. The clonotype originates from a human donor in good health. Sequencing used T cells isolated from PBMCs. V usage is TRBV29-1 and J usage is TRBJ1-5, with D unresolved. The CDR3 nucleotides read TGCAGCGTTGGGAGTGGGAATCAGCCCCAGCATTTT. This encodes CSVGSGNQPQHF.